The clone carrying this T cell receptor (beta chain) was observed at least ten times. Its specificity is unknown. Authors of the study amplified TCR beta CDR3 regions from RNA transcripts. The HTBI primer set served for first-round RT-PCR of the TCR CDR3. From the multiplex PCR reads, TCRdb called clonotypes with MiXCR, one entry per CDR3 protein. Here the sample spans 400,000 to 550,000 distinct CDR3 sequences, around 14% being singletons. When ophthalmopathy did not progress within 18 months, Graves' hyperthyroidism was considered stable. Germline V CDR1 and CDR2: SGHNT, YENEEA. The CDR3 sequence is 12 residues long. V lost 4 bases to trimming and J lost 4 bases, with 7 bases between them. This specimen belongs to a study of T cells in Graves' hyperthyroidism and ophthalmopathy. Study outcomes and limitations: Before onset, by a median of 6.5 months, the model predicted ophthalmopathy.

The rearrangement links TRBV11-3 to TRBJ2-5; D is ambiguous. The TCR originated in a woman aged 18-29 years with Graves' hyperthyroidism. The specimen sequenced was blood. The CDR3 DNA is TGTGCCAGCAGCTCATTAAGAGAGACCCAGTACTTC. This codes for CASSSLRETQYF.